The rows below give T cell receptor beta chains drawn from one sample of a study of T cell responses to AZD1222 COVID-19 vaccine. TCRdb's table, derived via immunoSEQ multiplex PCR, lists solely in-frame clones and lacks some. The sample shows more than 150,000 clones, around 87% of them seen only once. Sequences were derived from peripheral blood, sampled on day 0 of MenACWY control vaccination. The receptor source for this set is an adult in good health. Both conserved end residues are part of each CDR3. D genes are given only for firm matches. Rows give clone size only sometimes, using once, few, many, or a class for an expanded clone.

D gene	J gene	V gene	clone size	CDR3 protein	CDR3 DNA
TRBD2	TRBJ2-1	TRBV19	NA	CASSRASGRGEQFF	TGTGCCAGTAGTCGTGCTAGCGGGAGAGGCGAGCAGTTCTTC
NA	TRBJ2-1	TRBV7-6	NA	CASSPSDMSSYNEQFF	TGTGCCAGCAGCCCCTCGGACATGAGCTCCTACAATGAGCAGTTCTTC
NA	TRBJ2-2	TRBV9	NA	CASSVVPGSRSGELFF	TGTGCCAGCAGCGTAGTACCCGGGAGTAGGTCCGGGGAGCTGTTTTTT
NA	TRBJ2-5	TRBV28	NA	CASSLFRGLETQYF	TGTGCCAGCAGTTTATTCAGGGGCCTAGAGACCCAGTACTTC
TRBD1	TRBJ2-7	TRBV6-5	NA	CASSVRDREYEQYF	TGTGCCAGCAGCGTCCGGGACAGGGAGTACGAGCAGTACTTC
TRBD1	TRBJ2-7	TRBV30	NA	CAWRVGGTGTYEQYF	TGTGCCTGGAGAGTAGGAGGGACAGGGACGTACGAGCAGTACTTC
NA	TRBJ1-6	TRBV6-5	once	CASMGQEPPLHF	TGTGCCAGCATGGGCCAGGAGCCACCCCTCCACTTT
NA	TRBJ2-2	TRBV10-3	NA	CAISDVGGTNTGELFF	TGTGCCATCAGTGATGTCGGCGGTACGAACACCGGGGAGCTGTTTTTT
NA	TRBJ2-1	TRBV25-1	NA	CASSEQLNEQFF	TGTGCCAGCAGTGAACAATTAAATGAGCAGTTCTTC
NA	TRBJ2-2	TRBV9	NA	CASSGVLGGELFF	TGTGCCAGCAGCGGTGTCCTGGGCGGGGAGCTGTTTTTT
NA	TRBJ2-3	TRBV5-8	NA	CASSLSGAYF	TGTGCCAGCAGCTTGAGTGGTGCGTATTTT
NA	TRBJ2-7	TRBV30	NA	CAWSLLPPSEQYF	TGTGCCTGGAGTCTATTACCTCCTTCCGAGCAGTACTTC
TRBD1	TRBJ1-6	TRBV7-3	NA	CASSATGGNSPLHF	TGTGCCAGCAGCGCCACAGGGGGTAATTCACCCCTCCACTTT
TRBD1	TRBJ2-2	TRBV29-1	NA	CSVETGGTGELFF	TGCAGCGTCGAGACAGGGGGCACCGGGGAGCTGTTTTTT
NA	TRBJ2-5	TRBV5-4	NA	CASSLESMETQYF	TGTGCCAGCAGCTTGGAGTCTATGGAGACCCAGTACTTC
NA	TRBJ2-5	TRBV25-1	NA	CASSEGLETQYF	TGTGCCAGCAGTGAGGGTTTAGAGACCCAGTACTTC
TRBD2	TRBJ2-5	TRBV7-7	NA	CASSSGGVGTQYF	TGTGCCAGCAGCTCGGGGGGAGTTGGGACCCAGTACTTC
NA	TRBJ1-2	TRBV28	NA	CASGGALTRYGYTF	TGTGCCAGTGGGGGAGCTCTAACTAGATATGGCTACACCTTC
NA	TRBJ2-7	TRBV19	NA	CASSGSRASTSYEQYF	TGTGCCAGTAGTGGCAGCAGGGCTTCCACATCCTACGAGCAGTACTTC
NA	TRBJ1-1	TRBV30	NA	CAWSHGSSTEAFF	TGTGCCTGGAGTCACGGGAGTAGCACTGAAGCTTTCTTT
TRBD1	TRBJ2-3	TRBV11-2	once	CASSSDWTGKEDTQYF	TGTGCCAGCAGCTCGGACTGGACAGGGAAAGAGGATACGCAGTATTTT
NA	TRBJ2-5	TRBV5-1	NA	CASSLASGSQETQYF	TGCGCCAGCAGCTTGGCCTCGGGAAGCCAAGAGACCCAGTACTTC
NA	TRBJ1-6	TRBV15	NA	CATAEVSYNSPLHF	TGTGCCACCGCCGAGGTATCCTATAATTCACCCCTCCACTTT
TRBD1	TRBJ1-1	TRBV27	NA	CASSKRYRGQDTEAFF	TGTGCCAGCAGTAAACGTTACAGGGGGCAGGACACTGAAGCTTTCTTT
TRBD2	TRBJ2-1	TRBV5-1	once	CASSDGRGGLSYNEQFF	TGCGCATCTTCCGATGGGCGGGGGGGCCTCTCCTACAATGAGCAGTTCTTC
NA	TRBJ1-2	TRBV28	NA	CASSFALGGYTF	TGTGCCAGCAGTTTCGCCCTCGGGGGCTACACCTTC
NA	TRBJ2-7	TRBV4-1	NA	CASSQENVRDEQYF	TGCGCCAGCAGCCAAGAAAATGTGAGGGACGAGCAGTACTTC
NA	TRBJ2-1	TRBV3-1/TRBV3-2	once	CASSQEGPNNEQFF	TGTGCCAGCAGCCAAGAAGGACCGAACAATGAGCAGTTCTTC
TRBD2	TRBJ2-3	TRBV11-2	NA	CASSPTSGIGWDTQYF	TGTGCCAGCAGCCCCACTAGCGGGATAGGATGGGATACGCAGTATTTT
NA	TRBJ1-4	TRBV5-1	NA	CASSLGGTTNEKLFF	TGCGCCAGCAGCTTGGGGGGAACAACTAATGAAAAACTGTTTTTT
NA	TRBJ2-7	TRBV7-2	NA	CASSLDWTLSYEQYF	TGTGCCAGCAGCTTAGATTGGACACTCTCCTACGAGCAGTACTTC
NA	TRBJ1-1	TRBV6-5	NA	CASGRTVWNTEAFF	TGTGCCAGTGGCCGGACAGTTTGGAACACTGAAGCTTTCTTT
NA	TRBJ1-2	TRBV27	NA	CASSERGVGFNYGYTF	TGTGCCAGCAGTGAGCGGGGCGTAGGGTTTAACTATGGCTACACCTTC
NA	TRBJ1-6	TRBV9	NA	CASSVAEDSPLHF	TGTGCCAGCAGCGTAGCTGAGGATTCACCCCTCCACTTT
TRBD1	TRBJ1-5	TRBV7-2	NA	CASSLWTGGEPQHF	TGTGCCAGCAGCTTATGGACAGGGGGCGAGCCCCAGCATTTT
NA	TRBJ2-5	TRBV5-1	NA	CASSYQDVQETQYF	TGCGCCAGCAGCTACCAGGACGTCCAAGAGACCCAGTACTTC
TRBD1	TRBJ2-7	TRBV5-1	few	CASSLEGQGYEQYF	TGCGCCAGCAGCTTGGAGGGACAGGGATACGAGCAGTACTTC
NA	TRBJ2-2	TRBV27	NA	CASSLADPNTGELFF	TGTGCCAGCAGTTTAGCGGACCCGAACACCGGGGAGCTGTTTTTT
TRBD1	TRBJ2-7	TRBV13	NA	CASNSGTGTLEQYF	TGTGCCAGCAATTCCGGGACAGGGACCCTCGAGCAGTACTTC
NA	TRBJ1-5	TRBV27	NA	CASSLNRRGAQPQHF	TGTGCCAGCAGTTTAAACCGCAGGGGCGCTCAGCCCCAGCATTTT
TRBD2	TRBJ2-1	TRBV24-1	few	CATSDFSGGAYNEQFF	TGTGCCACCAGTGATTTTTCGGGGGGGGCCTACAATGAGCAGTTCTTC
NA	TRBJ2-2	TRBV6-6	NA	CASSPNTGELFF	TGTGCCAGCAGCCCAAATACCGGGGAGCTGTTTTTT